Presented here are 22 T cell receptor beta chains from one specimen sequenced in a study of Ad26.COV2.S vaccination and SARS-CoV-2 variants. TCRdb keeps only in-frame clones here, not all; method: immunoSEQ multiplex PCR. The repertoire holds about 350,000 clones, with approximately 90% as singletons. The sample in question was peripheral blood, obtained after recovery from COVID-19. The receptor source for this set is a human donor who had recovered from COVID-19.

In nucleotides, the CDR3 is TGTGCCACCAGCAGAAACAGGGGGGCTGGAAACACCATATATTTT. Protein product: CATSRNRGAGNTIYF. The gene calls are TRBV15 and TRBJ1-3, with 8 positions matching TRBD1. Losses at the gene ends were 2 bases for V and 2 bases for J; bases not matched to a gene: 2. This CDR3 spans 15 amino acids. The germline gives CDR1 LNHNV, CDR2 YYDKDF (reference sequence).

CDR3 region: CASSPGGGTRISYEQYF. The CDR3 region has the DNA TGTGCCAGCAGCCCCGGGGGGGGGACACGGATCTCCTACGAGCAGTACTTC. The chain has TRBV13 and TRBJ2-7, with 8 bases fitting TRBD2. V lost 5 bases to trimming and J lost 0 bases; unmatched junction nucleotides: 12. Germline V gene lookup returns CDR1 PRHDT and CDR2 FYEKMQ (reference sequence). This CDR3 contains 17 residues.

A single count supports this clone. Here the CDR3 DNA reads TGTGCCAGCAGTTACTCGGCCACTAGCGGGGGGGCGGCGCAGTATTTT. Translation gives CASSYSATSGGAAQYF. The chain uses TRBV6-5 and TRBJ2-3; 13 nucleotides match TRBD2. Germline loops: CDR1 MNHEY, CDR2 SVGAGI. The CDR3 spans 16 residues. With 0 bases clipped from V and 10 bases from J, the junction kept 7 bases outside the gene matches.

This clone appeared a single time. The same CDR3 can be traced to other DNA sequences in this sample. The CDR3, as DNA: TGTGCCAGCAGCCCGCCGGGGAACACTGAAGCTTTCTTT. It is translated as CASSPPGNTEAFF. The chain couples TRBV11-2 to TRBJ1-1; no clear D gene. The CDR3 has 13 amino acids. The germline V gene has CDR1 SGHAT and CDR2 FQNNGV. Between the trimmed V and J ends, which lost 5 bases and 1 base, there was a span of 8 bases.

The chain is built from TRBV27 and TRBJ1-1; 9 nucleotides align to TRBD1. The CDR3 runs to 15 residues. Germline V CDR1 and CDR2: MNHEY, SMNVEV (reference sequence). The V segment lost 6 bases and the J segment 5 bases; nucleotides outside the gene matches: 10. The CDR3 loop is CASSPPGQGLTEAFF. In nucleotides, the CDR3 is TGTGCCAGCAGCCCTCCGGGACAGGGTTTGACTGAAGCTTTCTTT.

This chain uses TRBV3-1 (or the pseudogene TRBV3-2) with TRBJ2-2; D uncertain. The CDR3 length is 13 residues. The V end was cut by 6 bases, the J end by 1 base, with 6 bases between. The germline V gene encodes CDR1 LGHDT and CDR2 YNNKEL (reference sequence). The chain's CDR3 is CASRQLNTGELFF. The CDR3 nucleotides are TGTGCCAGCAGGCAACTGAACACCGGGGAGCTGTTTTTT.

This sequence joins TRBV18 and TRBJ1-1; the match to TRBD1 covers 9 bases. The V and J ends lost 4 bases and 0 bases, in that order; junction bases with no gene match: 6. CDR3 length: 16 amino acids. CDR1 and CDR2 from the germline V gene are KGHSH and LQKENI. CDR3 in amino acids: CASSRPGTGMNTEAFF. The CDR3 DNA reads TGTGCCAGCTCACGTCCCGGGACAGGGATGAACACTGAAGCTTTCTTT.

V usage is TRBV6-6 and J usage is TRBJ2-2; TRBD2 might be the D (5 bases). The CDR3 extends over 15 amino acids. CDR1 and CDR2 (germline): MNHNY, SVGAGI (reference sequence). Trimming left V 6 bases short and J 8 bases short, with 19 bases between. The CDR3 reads CASRLVGRSAGELFF. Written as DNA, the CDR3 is TGTGCCAGCAGACTAGTCGGAAGGTCGGCGGGGGAGCTGTTTTTT.

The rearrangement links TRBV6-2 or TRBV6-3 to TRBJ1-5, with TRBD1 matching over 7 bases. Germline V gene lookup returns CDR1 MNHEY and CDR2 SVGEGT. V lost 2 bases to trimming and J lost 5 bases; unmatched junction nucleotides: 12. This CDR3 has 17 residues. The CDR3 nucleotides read TGTGCCAGCAGTTACACTGTTGTACAGGGGCCCTATCAGCCCCAGCATTTT. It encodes CASSYTVVQGPYQPQHF.

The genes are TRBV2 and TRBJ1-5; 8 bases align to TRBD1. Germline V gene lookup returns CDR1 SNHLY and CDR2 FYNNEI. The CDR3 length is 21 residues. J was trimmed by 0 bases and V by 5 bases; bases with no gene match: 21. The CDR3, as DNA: TGTGCCAGCAGTCGAACGGCGTTCGACAGGGGTAAAAAATTTAGCAATCAGCCCCAGCATTTT. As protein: CASSRTAFDRGKKFSNQPQHF.

The CDR3 DNA is TGTGCCAGCAGCGTAGTAGACGGTGGTAACACCGGGGAGCTGTTTTTT. Translated, it gives CASSVVDGGNTGELFF. The genes are TRBV9 and TRBJ2-2; D gene unclear. Deletions cut 0 bases from V and 2 bases from J, with 11 bases between. CDR1 SGDLS and CDR2 YYNGEE come from the germline V gene. The CDR3 covers 16 residues. Combining the CDR3 with reference TRBV9 and TRBJ2-2 gives the whole variable domain DSGVTQTPKHLITATGQRVTLRCSPRSGDLSVYWYQQSLDQGLQFLIQYYNGEERAKGNILERFSAQQFPDLHSELNLSSLELGDSALYFCASSVVDGGNTGELFFGEGSRLTVL.

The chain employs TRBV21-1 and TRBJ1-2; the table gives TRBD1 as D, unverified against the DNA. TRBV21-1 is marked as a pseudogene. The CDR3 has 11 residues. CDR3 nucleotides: TGTGCCAGCAATGCCAGGGGTGGCTACACCTTC. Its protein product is CASNARGGYTF.

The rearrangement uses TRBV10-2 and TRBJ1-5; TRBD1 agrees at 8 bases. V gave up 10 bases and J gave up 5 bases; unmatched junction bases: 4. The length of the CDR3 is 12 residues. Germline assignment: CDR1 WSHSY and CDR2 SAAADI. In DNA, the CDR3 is TGCGCCACCAAGGACAGGGATCAGCCCCAGCATTTT. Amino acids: CATKDRDQPQHF.

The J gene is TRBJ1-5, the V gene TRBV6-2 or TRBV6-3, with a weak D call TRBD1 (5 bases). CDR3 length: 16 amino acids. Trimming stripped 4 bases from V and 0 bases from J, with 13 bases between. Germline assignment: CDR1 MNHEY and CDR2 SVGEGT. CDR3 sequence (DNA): TGTGCCAGCAGTTCTACAGGAGGCTATAGCAATCAGCCCCAGCATTTT. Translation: CASSSTGGYSNQPQHF.

The CDR3 DNA reads as TGTGCCAGCAGCGTAGCTACGGGGTTGAACACTGAAGCTTTCTTT. It specifies CASSVATGLNTEAFF. The chain uses TRBV9 and TRBJ1-1; D gene ambiguous. Germline-derived CDR1 and CDR2 are SGDLS and YYNGEE. V lost 0 bases and J lost 0, with 9 bases in between. The CDR3 totals 15 residues.

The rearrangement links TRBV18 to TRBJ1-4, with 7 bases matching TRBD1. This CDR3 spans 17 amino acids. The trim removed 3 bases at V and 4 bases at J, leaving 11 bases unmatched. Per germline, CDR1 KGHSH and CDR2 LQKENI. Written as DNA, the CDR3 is TGTGCCAGCTCACCCGCATGGTCCGGGACAGATAATGAAAAACTGTTTTTT. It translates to CASSPAWSGTDNEKLFF.

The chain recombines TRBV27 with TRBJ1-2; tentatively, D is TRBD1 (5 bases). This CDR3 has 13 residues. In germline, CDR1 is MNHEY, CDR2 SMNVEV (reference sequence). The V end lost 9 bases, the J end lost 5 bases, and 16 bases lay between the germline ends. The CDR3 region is CASSTGTGYGYTF. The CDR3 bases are TGTGCCAGTTCGACCGGGACTGGTTATGGCTACACCTTC.

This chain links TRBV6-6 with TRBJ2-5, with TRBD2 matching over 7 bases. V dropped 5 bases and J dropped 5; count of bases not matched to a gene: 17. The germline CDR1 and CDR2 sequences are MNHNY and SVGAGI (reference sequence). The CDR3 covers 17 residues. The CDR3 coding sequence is TGTGCCAGCAGTCCGATGGGGGGGACCCTTAACCTGGAGACCCAGTACTTC. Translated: CASSPMGGTLNLETQYF.

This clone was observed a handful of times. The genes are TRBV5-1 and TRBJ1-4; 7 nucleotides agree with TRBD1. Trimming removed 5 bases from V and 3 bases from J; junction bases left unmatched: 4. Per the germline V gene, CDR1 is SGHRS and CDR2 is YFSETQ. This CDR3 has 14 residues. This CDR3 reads CASRDRVANEKLFF. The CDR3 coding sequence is TGCGCCAGCAGAGACAGGGTTGCTAATGAAAAACTGTTTTTT.

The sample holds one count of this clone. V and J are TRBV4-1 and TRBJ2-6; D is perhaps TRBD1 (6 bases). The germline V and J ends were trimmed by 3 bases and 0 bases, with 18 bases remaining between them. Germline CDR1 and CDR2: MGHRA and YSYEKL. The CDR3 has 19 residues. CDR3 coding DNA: TGCGCCAGCAGCCATTCTTTAGACAGGATTCTCTCTGGGGCCAACGTCCTGACTTTC. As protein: CASSHSLDRILSGANVLTF.

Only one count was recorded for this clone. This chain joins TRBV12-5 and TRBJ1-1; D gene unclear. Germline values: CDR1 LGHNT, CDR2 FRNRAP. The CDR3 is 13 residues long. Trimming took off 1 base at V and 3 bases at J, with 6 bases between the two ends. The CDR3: CASGLGDYTEAFF. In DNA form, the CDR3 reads TGTGCTAGTGGTTTGGGAGACTACACTGAAGCTTTCTTT.

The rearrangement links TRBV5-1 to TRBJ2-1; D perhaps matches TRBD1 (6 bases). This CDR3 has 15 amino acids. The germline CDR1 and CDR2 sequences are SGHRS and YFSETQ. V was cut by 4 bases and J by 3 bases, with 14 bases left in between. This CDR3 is CASSGAGAGYNEQFF. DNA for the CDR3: TGCGCCAGCAGCGGGGCAGGGGCCGGCTACAATGAGCAGTTCTTC.